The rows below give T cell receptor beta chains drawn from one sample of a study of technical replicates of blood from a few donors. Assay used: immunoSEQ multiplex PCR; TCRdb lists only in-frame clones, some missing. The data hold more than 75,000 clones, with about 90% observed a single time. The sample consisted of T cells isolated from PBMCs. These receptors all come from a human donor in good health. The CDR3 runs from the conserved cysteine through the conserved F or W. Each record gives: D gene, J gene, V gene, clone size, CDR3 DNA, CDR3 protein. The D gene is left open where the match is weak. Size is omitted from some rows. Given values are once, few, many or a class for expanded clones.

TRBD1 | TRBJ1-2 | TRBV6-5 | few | TGTGCCAGCTCCCGGACAGGGGGCGGCTACACCTTC | CASSRTGGGYTF
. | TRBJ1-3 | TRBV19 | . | TGTGCCAGTAGTTTAAGTCTGTCGGAGGACACCATATATTTT | CASSLSLSEDTIYF
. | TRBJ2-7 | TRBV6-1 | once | TGTGCCAGCAGTGAACGCGCCTACGAGCAGTACTTC | CASSERAYEQYF
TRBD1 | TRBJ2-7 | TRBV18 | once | TGTGCCAGCTCACCCCAACGTAGGGACGGGACAGGGAGCTCCTACGAGCAGTACTTC | CASSPQRRDGTGSSYEQYF
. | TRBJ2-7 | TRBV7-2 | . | TGTGCCAGCAGCTTGGCCAGGTCAACCTACGAGCAGTACTTC | CASSLARSTYEQYF
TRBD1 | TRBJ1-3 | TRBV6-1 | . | TGTGCCAGCAGGGCGGGACAGGGAAGCGGAAACACCATATATTTT | CASRAGQGSGNTIYF
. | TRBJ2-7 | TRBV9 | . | TGTGCCAGCTCCGTAAGCCTAGCAAACGAGCAGTACTTC | CASSVSLANEQYF
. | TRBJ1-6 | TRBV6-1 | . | TGTGCCAGCCGGCTTCAAGACATCGTAAATTCACCCCTCCACTTT | CASRLQDIVNSPLHF
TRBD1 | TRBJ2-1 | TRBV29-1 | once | TGCAGCGTCCTTGGGACAGGGAGACGATACAATGAGCAGTTCTTC | CSVLGTGRRYNEQFF
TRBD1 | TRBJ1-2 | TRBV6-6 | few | TGTGCCAGCAGACGAGGACAGGGGACTAACTATGGCTACACCTTC | CASRRGQGTNYGYTF
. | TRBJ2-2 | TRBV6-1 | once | TGTGCCAGCAGGAGACAGGCGACCGGGGAGCTGTTTTTT | CASRRQATGELFF